The 15 T cell receptor beta chains listed next were all sequenced from one sample in a study of T-cell memory formation after mild COVID-19. TCRdb called the 5' RACE reads again in MiXCR, with one record for every CDR3 protein. The sample holds 80,000 to 90,000 distinct CDR3 sequences, around 27% seen once. What was sequenced was PBMCs or a T cell subset sorted from them (not recorded which). These receptors were collected from a man aged 18-30 years who had mild COVID-19 (a few samples of this study predate the infection). Cell type and time point are not known.

This clonotype was counted only a few times. This sequence joins TRBV12-3 or TRBV12-4 and TRBJ2-5; 9 bases match TRBD2. The CDR3 covers 14 residues. The ends lost 6 bases at V and 2 bases at J; junction bases unmatched: 4. The CDR3 nucleotides are TGTGCCAGCAGCACTCTAGCGGGGCAAGAGACCCAGTACTTC. Its protein is CASSTLAGQETQYF.

The chain couples TRBV20-1 to TRBJ2-5, with a tentative D call TRBD1 (6 bases). This CDR3 has 13 residues. V lost 6 bases, J lost 7 bases, and 18 bases lay in between. Germline CDR1 reads DFQATT; CDR2 reads SNEGSKA (reference sequence). The CDR3 loop reads CSAPETQGWTQYF. The CDR3, as DNA: TGCAGTGCCCCAGAAACACAGGGCTGGACCCAGTACTTC.

The rearrangement uses TRBV20-1 and TRBJ2-5, with 8 bases lining up with TRBD1. The V gene end was trimmed by 6 bases and the J gene end by 3 bases; junction bases not matched to a gene: 12. Germline V gene sequence: CDR1 DFQATT, CDR2 SNEGSKA (reference sequence). CDR3 length equals 15 residues. This CDR3 is CSAEPDGTGKETQYF. In DNA form, the CDR3 reads TGCAGTGCCGAGCCGGATGGGACAGGAAAAGAGACCCAGTACTTC.

This chain connects TRBV4-1 to TRBJ2-5; 8 bases match TRBD1. The germline gives CDR1 MGHRA, CDR2 YSYEKL. Germline trimming cut 4 bases from V and 6 bases from J; bases unmatched to any gene: 10. The CDR3 is 15 amino acids. CDR3 in amino acids: CASSPQERQGQTQYF. The CDR3 DNA follows: TGCGCCAGCAGCCCCCAAGAGAGACAGGGGCAGACCCAGTACTTC.

The chain carries TRBV6-2 or TRBV6-3 and TRBJ2-3, with 15 nucleotides matching TRBD2. In germline, CDR1 is MNHEY, CDR2 SVGEGT. The CDR3 length is 21 residues. V lost 0 bases and J lost 0; bases outside the gene matches: 10. DNA of the CDR3: TGTGCCAGCAGTTACTCTCCGGGACTAGCGGGGGGAGTGACTAGCACAGATACGCAGTATTTT. Translation: CASSYSPGLAGGVTSTDTQYF.

The V and J genes are TRBV4-1 and TRBJ1-5, with D possibly TRBD1 on 6 matching bases. Germline CDR1 MGHRA, CDR2 YSYEKL. Trimming cost V 1 base and J 5 bases, with 12 bases left between them. This CDR3 is built from 15 residues. CDR3 in DNA: TGCGCCAGCAGCCAAGCTCCAGGGGCGGATCAGCCCCAGCATTTT. This gives the protein CASSQAPGADQPQHF.

The chain links TRBV27 to TRBJ2-3, with D possibly matching TRBD2 (5 bases). V was shortened by 7 bases and J by 14 bases, with 16 bases between the two germline ends. Germline CDR1 is MNHEY and CDR2 is SMNVEV (reference sequence). The CDR3 sequence is 11 residues long. The CDR3 here is CASTPSRSRYF. CDR3 nucleotides: TGTGCCAGCACCCCTAGCAGGAGTAGGTATTTT.

This clonotype has more than one count but fewer than ten. This sequence joins TRBV9 and TRBJ2-7, with 11 bases matching TRBD1. Germline trimming cut 0 bases from V and 4 bases from J; bases unmatched to any gene: 9. The length of the CDR3 is 17 residues. In germline, CDR1 is SGDLS, CDR2 YYNGEE. CDR3 amino acids: CASSVEGGTGGIYEQYF. CDR3 bases: TGTGCCAGCAGCGTAGAGGGCGGGACAGGGGGAATATACGAGCAGTACTTC.

This chain uses TRBV15 with TRBJ2-1, with unresolved D. CDR3 length equals 12 residues. V was pared by 3 bases and J by 9 bases, with 9 bases between. From germline, CDR1 is LNHNV and CDR2 YYDKDF (reference sequence). Here the CDR3 reads CATSRFGVEQFF. Written as DNA, the CDR3 is TGTGCCACCAGCAGGTTCGGAGTTGAGCAGTTCTTC.

The sample holds a few counts of this clonotype. This chain joins TRBV7-2 and TRBJ2-1; unclear D gene. There are 13 residues in the CDR3. Germline CDR1 is SGHTA and CDR2 is FQGNSA. V lost 0 bases and J lost 7, with 7 bases in between. CDR3 sequence (DNA): TGTGCCAGCAGCTTAGCAGGGTGGAATGAGCAGTTCTTC. Translating gives CASSLAGWNEQFF.

V and J are TRBV10-2 and TRBJ2-3, with a weak D call TRBD2 (7 bases). Looked up from germline, CDR1 is WSHSY and CDR2 is SAAADI. V gave up 2 bases and J gave up 2 bases, with 17 bases separating them. This CDR3 spans 17 amino acids. The CDR3 nucleotides are TGCGCCAGCAGTGAGGGTGGGGGGGCCTCGTTCACAGATACGCAGTATTTT. It codes for CASSEGGGASFTDTQYF.

This chain links TRBV4-1 with TRBJ1-1; 8 nucleotides agree with TRBD1. Per the germline V gene, CDR1 is MGHRA and CDR2 is YSYEKL. The CDR3 is 14 residues long. V lost 3 bases and J lost 4; bases outside the gene matches: 4. The CDR3, as DNA: TGCGCCAGCAGCCAGCGAACAGGGGGCACTGAAGCTTTCTTT. It specifies CASSQRTGGTEAFF.

The V and J genes are TRBV5-6 and TRBJ1-1; no clear D. From germline, CDR1 is SGHDT and CDR2 YYEEEE. The V and J ends lost 4 bases and 0 bases respectively, with 10 bases between them. The CDR3 sequence is 14 residues long. CDR3 sequence (DNA): TGTGCCAGCAGCCCCGGGCCCCTGAACACTGAAGCTTTCTTT. Protein sequence: CASSPGPLNTEAFF.

This clonotype appeared many times. V usage is TRBV15 and J usage is TRBJ2-5; D possibly uses TRBD1 or TRBD2 (6 bases each). V shed 0 bases and J shed 12 bases, with 11 bases lying between them. This CDR3 has 12 residues. Germline CDR1 LNHNV, CDR2 YYDKDF (reference sequence). DNA of the CDR3: TGTGCCACCAGCAGAGAGGGGGGCCCAAAGTACTTC. Protein sequence: CATSREGGPKYF.

V is TRBV4-3 and J is TRBJ1-3; D remains unclear. V was pared by 1 base and J by 0 bases, with 13 bases between. The CDR3 has 17 amino acids. Germline-derived CDR1 and CDR2 are LGHNA and YSLEER. The CDR3 sequence: CASSQVGRSHSGNTIYF. CDR3 in DNA: TGCGCCAGCAGCCAAGTTGGTCGGAGCCACTCTGGAAACACCATATATTTT.